This T cell receptor (beta chain) was captured in a study of blood T cells in healthy people across ages. Study overall: Every two T cells gave about one barcoded beta molecule via template switching. Study conclusions and caveats: Unsorted PBMC input precluded a conclusive naive versus antigen-experienced comparison.

Using a J-beta primer mix together with a sample-barcoded 5' primer, a second PCR was run for roughly 6 to 11 cycles. TCRdb recomputed calls from the 5' RACE reads with MiXCR, one row per CDR3 protein. This sample has hundreds of thousands of distinct CDR3 sequences, with under 30% found just once. Turning to this clonotype: The antigen is unknown.

CDR1 and CDR2 (germline): LGHDT, YNNKEL (reference sequence). V was cut by 4 bases and J by 8 bases, with 20 bases left in between. This CDR3 is 15 amino acids long. A minimum of 6 million PBMCs was isolated per sample. Total RNA amounts of at least 5.5 micrograms were extracted per sample. This sequence originates from an elderly woman in good health. The source material was blood. J is TRBJ1-2 and V is TRBV3-1, with D possibly being TRBD1 (6 bases). Written as DNA, the CDR3 is TGTGCCAGCAGCCTTACCGGGATCAAGGGGGGCGGCTACACCTTC. The encoded protein is CASSLTGIKGGGYTF.